One sample yielded the 8 T cell receptor beta chains listed below, sequenced in a study of T cells after yellow fever vaccination (dated by TCRdb to between 2018 and 2021). The method was 5' RACE. TCRdb lists the instrument as Illumina HiSeq 2500. TCRdb reprocessed the public reads (quality trimming at Q25 with fastp, clone calling with MiXCR) and kept in-frame beta chains. Identical CDR3 proteins give one entry, which carries the most common genes and DNA. The sample table lists roughly 340,000 distinct CDR3 sequences, more than 8.5% of them with a count of one. The ten largest account for roughly 18% of the sample. What the treatment or condition label conveys for this sample: live attenuated yellow fever vaccine strain. The specimen comprised PBMCs, sampled on the day of the first yellow fever vaccination. The receptor set was obtained from a man between 18 and 29 years old who received the YFV17D yellow fever vaccine.

Only a few counts were recorded for this clonotype. The rearrangement links TRBV3-1 to TRBJ1-5; D is ambiguous. The CDR3 totals 13 residues. V dropped 2 bases and J dropped 7 bases, with 9 bases sitting between them. Per the germline V gene, CDR1 is LGHDT and CDR2 is YNNKEL (reference sequence). The CDR3 reads CASSQRVTQPQHF. The CDR3 nucleotides read TGTGCCAGCAGCCAAAGGGTCACCCAGCCCCAGCATTTT.

This clonotype has a count of ten or more. The chain couples TRBV7-2 to TRBJ1-4, with D perhaps TRBD1 (5 bases). The CDR3 is 16 amino acids. Germline CDR1 is SGHTA and CDR2 is FQGNSA. Trimming pared 0 bases from V and 8 bases from J, leaving 16 bases between. The CDR3 loop reads CASSLAGRRDPEKLFF. The CDR3 nucleotides are TGTGCCAGCAGCTTAGCGGGGCGCAGGGACCCAGAAAAACTGTTTTTT.

The V gene is TRBV7-2, the J gene TRBJ2-3; D unresolved. The CDR3 covers 14 residues. Germline CDR1 and CDR2: SGHTA and FQGNSA. Trimming cost V 5 bases and J 5 bases, with 14 bases left between them. CDR3 nucleotides: TGTGCCAGCAGCCCCCGGCGGTCCGAAGATACGCAGTATTTT. Amino acid sequence: CASSPRRSEDTQYF. Drawing the rest from reference TRBV7-2 and TRBJ2-3, the complete variable domain is GAGVSQSPSNKVTEKGKDVELRCDPISGHTALYWYRQSLGQGLEFLIYFQGNSAPDKSGLPSDRFSAERTGGSVSTLTIQRTQQEDSAVYLCASSPRRSEDTQYFGPGTRLTVL.

This clonotype appeared a few times. This sequence joins TRBV6-5 and TRBJ1-5; D is ambiguous. Germline V gene sequence: CDR1 MNHEY, CDR2 SVGAGI. Trimming shortened V by 0 bases and J by 0 bases, and 6 bases separated the two germline ends. The CDR3 sequence is 15 residues long. The CDR3 is CASSYSSSSNQPQHF. CDR3 DNA: TGTGCCAGCAGTTACTCGAGCAGTAGCAATCAGCCCCAGCATTTT.

This clonotype turned up a few times. This chain connects TRBV6-1 to TRBJ1-3; D call uncertain. This CDR3 is 14 amino acids long. V shed 5 bases and J shed 0 bases, with 8 bases lying between them. Germline V gene lookup returns CDR1 MNHNS and CDR2 SASEGT. CDR3 DNA: TGTGCCAGCAGTAGCGATTTCTCTGGAAACACCATATATTTT. This encodes CASSSDFSGNTIYF.

The chain links TRBV24-1 to TRBJ2-5; no firm D call. The CDR3 length is 14 residues. Germline V lookup: CDR1 KGHDR, CDR2 SFDVKD. The ends were cut back, 1 base at V and 3 bases at J, with 8 bases in the middle. The CDR3 region has the DNA TGTGCCACCAGTGATTTTTTACGGAAAGAGACCCAGTACTTC. This sequence encodes CATSDFLRKETQYF.

This clonotype has more than one count but fewer than ten. This chain joins TRBV29-1 and TRBJ2-2; TRBD1 is a possible D gene (5 bases). There are 11 residues in the CDR3. Trimming stripped 5 bases from V and 6 bases from J, with 7 bases between. Germline V lookup: CDR1 SQVTM, CDR2 ANQGSEA. The CDR3, as DNA: TGCAGCGTTTCCAGGGCCGGGGAGCTGTTTTTT. Residues: CSVSRAGELFF.

Concerning this clonotype itself: One end of the junction varies from germline; a read error may be responsible. V usage is TRBV7-9 and J usage is TRBJ2-7; 10 nucleotides line up with TRBD1. Germline CDR1 and CDR2: SEHNR and FQNEAQ (reference sequence). This CDR3 spans 14 amino acids. CDR3 coding DNA: TGTGCCAGCAGCTCGGGACAGGGGATCTACGGGCAGTACTTC. This codes for CASSSGQGIYGQYF.